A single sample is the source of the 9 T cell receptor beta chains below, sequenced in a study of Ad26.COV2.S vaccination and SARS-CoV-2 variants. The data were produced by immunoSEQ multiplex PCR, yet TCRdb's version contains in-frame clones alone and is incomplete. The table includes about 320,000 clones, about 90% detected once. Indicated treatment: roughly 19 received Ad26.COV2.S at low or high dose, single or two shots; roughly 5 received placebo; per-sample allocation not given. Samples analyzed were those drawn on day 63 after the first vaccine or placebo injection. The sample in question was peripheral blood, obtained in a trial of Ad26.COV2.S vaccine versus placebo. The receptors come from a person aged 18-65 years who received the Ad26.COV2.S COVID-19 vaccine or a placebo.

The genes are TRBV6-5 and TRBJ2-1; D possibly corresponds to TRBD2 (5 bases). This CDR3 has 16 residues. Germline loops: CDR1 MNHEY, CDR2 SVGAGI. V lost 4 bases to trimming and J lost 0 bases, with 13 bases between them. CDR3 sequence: CASSWTPSSSYNEQFF. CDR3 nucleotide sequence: TGTGCCAGCAGTTGGACTCCTTCGAGCTCCTACAATGAGCAGTTCTTC.

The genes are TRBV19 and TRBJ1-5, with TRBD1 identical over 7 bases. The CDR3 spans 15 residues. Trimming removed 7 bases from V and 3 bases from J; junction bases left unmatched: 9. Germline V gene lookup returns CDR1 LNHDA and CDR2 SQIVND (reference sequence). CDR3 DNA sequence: TGTGCCAGTATTACTTCCGGGACAGTCAATCAGCCCCAGCATTTT. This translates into CASITSGTVNQPQHF. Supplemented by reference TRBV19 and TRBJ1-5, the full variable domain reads DGGITQSPKYLFRKEGQNVTLSCEQNLNHDAMYWYRQDPGQGLRLIYYSQIVNDFQKGDIAEGYSVSREKKESFPLTVTSAQKNPTAFYLCASITSGTVNQPQHFGDGTRLSIL.

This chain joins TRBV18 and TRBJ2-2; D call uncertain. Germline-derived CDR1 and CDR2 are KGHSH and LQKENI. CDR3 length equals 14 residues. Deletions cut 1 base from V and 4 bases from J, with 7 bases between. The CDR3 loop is CASSPQDFTGELFF. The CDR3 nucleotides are TGTGCCAGCTCACCACAGGATTTCACCGGGGAGCTGTTTTTT.

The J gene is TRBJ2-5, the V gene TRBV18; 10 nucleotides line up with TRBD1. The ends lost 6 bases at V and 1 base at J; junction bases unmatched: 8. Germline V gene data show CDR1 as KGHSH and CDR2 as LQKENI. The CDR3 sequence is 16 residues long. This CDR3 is CASSISGTGVQETQYF. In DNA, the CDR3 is TGTGCCAGCTCGATCAGTGGGACAGGGGTCCAAGAGACCCAGTACTTC.

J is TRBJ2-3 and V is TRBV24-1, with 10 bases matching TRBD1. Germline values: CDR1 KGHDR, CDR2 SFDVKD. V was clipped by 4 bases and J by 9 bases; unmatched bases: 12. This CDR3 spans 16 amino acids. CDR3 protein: CATSEMGGTGVDTQYF. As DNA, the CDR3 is TGTGCCACCAGTGAAATGGGGGGGACAGGGGTAGACACGCAGTATTTT.

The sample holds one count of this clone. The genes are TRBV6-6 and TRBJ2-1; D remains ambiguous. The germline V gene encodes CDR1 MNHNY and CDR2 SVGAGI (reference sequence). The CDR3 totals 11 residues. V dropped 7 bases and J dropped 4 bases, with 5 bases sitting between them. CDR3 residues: CASIQYNEQFF. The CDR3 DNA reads TGTGCCAGCATACAGTACAATGAGCAGTTCTTC.

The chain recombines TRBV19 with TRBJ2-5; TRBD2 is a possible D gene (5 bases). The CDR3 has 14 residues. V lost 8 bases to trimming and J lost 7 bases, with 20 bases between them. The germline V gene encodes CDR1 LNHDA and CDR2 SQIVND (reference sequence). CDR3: CASPLGSGHWTQYF. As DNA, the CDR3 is TGTGCCAGTCCCTTGGGGAGCGGTCATTGGACCCAGTACTTC.

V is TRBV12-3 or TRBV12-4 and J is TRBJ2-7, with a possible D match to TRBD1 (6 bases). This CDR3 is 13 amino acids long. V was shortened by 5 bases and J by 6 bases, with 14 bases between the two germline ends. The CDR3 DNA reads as TGTGCCAGCAGTGGGACAATTCAGAGCGAGCAGTACGTC. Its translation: CASSGTIQSEQYV.

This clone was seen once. The CDR3 loop reads CASSDSTGFGYTF. CDR3 in DNA: TGTGCCAGCAGTGACTCGACAGGGTTCGGCTACACCTTC. The V call is TRBV6-4, the J call TRBJ1-2; 7 nucleotides match TRBD1. The germline CDR1 and CDR2 sequences are MRHNA and SNTAGT. V was pared by 0 bases and J by 8 bases, with 3 bases of the junction left unmatched. The CDR3 length is 13 residues.